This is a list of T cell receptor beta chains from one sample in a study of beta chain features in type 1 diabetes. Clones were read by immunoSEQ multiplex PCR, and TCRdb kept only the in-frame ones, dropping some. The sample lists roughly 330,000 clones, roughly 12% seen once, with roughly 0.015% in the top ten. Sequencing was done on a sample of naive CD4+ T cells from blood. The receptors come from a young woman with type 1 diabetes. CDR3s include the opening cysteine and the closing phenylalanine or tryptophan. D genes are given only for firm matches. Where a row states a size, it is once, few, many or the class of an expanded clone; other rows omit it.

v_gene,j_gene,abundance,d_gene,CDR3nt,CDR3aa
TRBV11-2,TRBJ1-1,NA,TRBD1,TGTGCCAGCAGCTTAGTTGGGTCACAGGGGATACACGCTTTCTTT,CASSLVGSQGIHAFF
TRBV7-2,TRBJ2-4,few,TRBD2,TGTGCCAGCAGCCCGGGGAGGGTGGCCAAAAACATTCAGTACTTC,CASSPGRVAKNIQYF
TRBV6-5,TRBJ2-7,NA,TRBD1,TGTGCCAGCAGTTACTCGCGACAGGGAGCCTCCTACGAGCAGTACTTC,CASSYSRQGASYEQYF
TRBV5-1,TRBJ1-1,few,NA,TGCGCCAGCAGCTTGACCTGGGTCGGCGGCTTGGGTACTGAAGCTTTCTTT,CASSLTWVGGLGTEAFF
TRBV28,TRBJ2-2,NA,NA,TGTGCCAGCAGTTTAGGACAGCCCACCGGGGAGCTGTTTTTT,CASSLGQPTGELFF
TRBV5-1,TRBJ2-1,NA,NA,TGCGCCAGCAGCTCGGTCCCTGGCGGTGAGCAGTTCTTC,CASSSVPGGEQFF
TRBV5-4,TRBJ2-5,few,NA,TGTGCCAGCAGCTTGAATGGGGCCCTCCAAGAGACCCAGTACTTC,CASSLNGALQETQYF
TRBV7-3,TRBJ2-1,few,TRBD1,TGTGCCAGCAGGAAGGACAGGGGGGTCTACAATGAGCAGTTCTTC,CASRKDRGVYNEQFF
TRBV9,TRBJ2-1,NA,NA,TGTGCCAGCAGCGGAAACAGGTCCCCTAAATACAATGAGCAGTTCTTC,CASSGNRSPKYNEQFF
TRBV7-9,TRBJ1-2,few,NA,TGTGCCAGCAGCCTCGGAACAGCAACCGTCTATGGCTACACCTTC,CASSLGTATVYGYTF
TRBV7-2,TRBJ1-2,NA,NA,TGTGCCAGCAGCTTAGGCCAGTATTATGGCTACACCTTC,CASSLGQYYGYTF
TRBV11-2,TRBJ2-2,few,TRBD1,TGTGCCAGCAGCCTCTCCCTCCGGGACAGGGTCGGCGCTACCGGGGAGCTGTTTTTT,CASSLSLRDRVGATGELFF
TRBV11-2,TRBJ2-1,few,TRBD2,TGTGCCAGCAGCTTCCTAGCGGGAGGATCCTACAATGAGCAGTTCTTC,CASSFLAGGSYNEQFF
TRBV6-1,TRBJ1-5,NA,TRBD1,TGTGCCAGCAGTGTCTCACAGGGGGACGGCAATCAGCCCCAGCATTTT,CASSVSQGDGNQPQHF
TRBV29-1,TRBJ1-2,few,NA,TGCAGCGTTGAAGCGACAGTTGACTATGGCTACACCTTC,CSVEATVDYGYTF